The sequence of this T cell receptor (beta chain) was determined in a study of shared clonotypes between healthy human individuals. Study-wide context: Used for every donor were three CD4 naive, three CD4 memory, two CD8 naive and one CD8 memory plate.

Running of the assay took place at deep level. The repertoire was sequenced with immunoSEQ multiplex PCR; TCRdb's copy has only in-frame clones and lacks some. The sample shows 2 million to 2.5 million clones, just under 95% of them seen only once. A remark on this clone: What it binds is unknown.

Study-wide points: About 5% of naive CD4 clonotypes were common to four donors. With few donors, the genetic and exposure-history diversity represented was limited.

The germline CDR1 and CDR2 sequences are MDHEN and SYDVKM. V lost 7 bases and J lost 5, with 18 bases in between. The CDR3 totals 14 residues. The receptor's source is a young man in good health. Some clones in this sample may be carry-over from other donors' samples. The chain employs TRBV28 and TRBJ2-7, with a tentative D call TRBD2 (5 bases). The specimen sequenced was naive CD4+ T cells from PBMCs. Subset defined: CD45RA+ positively selected. CDR3 nucleotides: TGTGCCAGCACCCCCTCGGCGGGTGCAAACGAGCAGTACTTC. The encoded protein is CASTPSAGANEQYF. The complete variable domain, with remaining parts taken from reference TRBV28 and TRBJ2-7, reads DVKVTQSSRYLVKRTGEKVFLECVQDMDHENMFWYRQDPGLGLRLIYFSYDVKMKEKGDIPEGYSVSREKKERFSLILESASTNQTSMYLCASTPSAGANEQYFGPGTRLTVT.